What follows are 27 T cell receptor beta chains derived from one specimen sequenced in a study of cytomegalovirus exposure and HLA in healthy donors. Primers for the PCR totalled 60 Vbeta and 13 Jbeta. The table came from immunoSEQ multiplex PCR; TCRdb's copy has only in-frame clones and leaves some out. The table has approximately 32,000 clones, more than 65% seen once; the top ten hold 3.6%. Material: PBMCs. The receptors were gathered from a woman aged 18 to 35 in good health and CMV-seronegative.

The chain recombines TRBV19 with TRBJ1-1; 9 bases line up with TRBD1. Germline V gene data show CDR1 as LNHDA and CDR2 as SQIVND (reference sequence). The CDR3 has 14 residues. Trimming at V came to 5 bases and at J to 5 bases, leaving 6 bases not matched to a gene. CDR3: CASSFGQGRTEAFF. The DNA of the CDR3 is TGTGCCAGTAGTTTTGGACAGGGGAGAACTGAAGCTTTCTTT.

CDR3 in DNA: TGTGCCAGTAGTCTCCAGGGAACGCCGGTCCCCAATGAGCAGTTCTTC. Its protein product is CASSLQGTPVPNEQFF. The chain has TRBV19 and TRBJ2-1; D may be TRBD1 (5 bases). Germline CDR1 reads LNHDA; CDR2 reads SQIVND (reference sequence). The V gene lost 5 bases and the J gene lost 6 bases, with 20 bases spanning the gap. This CDR3 spans 16 amino acids.

The V call is TRBV13, the J call TRBJ2-5, with 10 bases matching TRBD2. Trimming cost V 5 bases and J 0 bases; bases outside gene matches: 12. CDR3 length: 18 amino acids. Germline-derived CDR1 and CDR2 are PRHDT and FYEKMQ (reference sequence). The CDR3 protein is CASSPWSAGGLYQETQYF. DNA of the CDR3: TGTGCCAGCAGCCCGTGGTCAGCGGGGGGGCTGTACCAAGAGACCCAGTACTTC.

A single count supports this clone. The chain couples TRBV15 to TRBJ2-1; 9 bases are shared with TRBD1. The CDR3 covers 14 residues. Trimming at V came to 7 bases and at J to 4 bases, leaving 5 bases not matched to a gene. CDR1 is LNHNV, CDR2 YYDKDF, per germline (reference sequence). Here the CDR3 DNA reads TGTGCCACCACCCCGGGACAGGGATACAATGAGCAGTTCTTC. Translating it yields CATTPGQGYNEQFF.

V usage is TRBV7-2 and J usage is TRBJ2-3; D not resolved. CDR1 SGHTA and CDR2 FQGNSA come from the germline V gene. V dropped 4 bases and J dropped 0 bases, with 5 bases sitting between them. The CDR3 has 13 residues. CDR3 DNA: TGTGCCAGCAGCTCTAGTAGCACAGATACGCAGTATTTT. Translating it yields CASSSSSTDTQYF. Supplemented by reference TRBV7-2 and TRBJ2-3, the full variable domain reads GAGVSQSPSNKVTEKGKDVELRCDPISGHTALYWYRQSLGQGLEFLIYFQGNSAPDKSGLPSDRFSAERTGGSVSTLTIQRTQQEDSAVYLCASSSSSTDTQYFGPGTRLTVL.

V gene TRBV7-3 combines with J gene TRBJ2-3; 9 bases match TRBD2. The CDR3 totals 16 residues. With V trimmed by 5 bases and J by 2 bases, 8 bases remained unmatched. Germline V CDR1 and CDR2: SGHTA, FQGTGA. The CDR3 loop reads CASSPGLAEITDTQYF. The CDR3 nucleotides are TGTGCCAGCAGCCCGGGACTAGCCGAGATCACAGATACGCAGTATTTT. Variable domain in full (rest from reference TRBV7-3 and TRBJ2-3): GAGVSQTPSNKVTEKGKYVELRCDPISGHTALYWYRQSLGQGPEFLIYFQGTGAADDSGLPNDRFFAVRPEGSVSTLKIQRTERGDSAVYLCASSPGLAEITDTQYFGPGTRLTVL.

V and J are TRBV7-2 and TRBJ1-2, with no clear D. The germline CDR1 and CDR2 sequences are SGHTA and FQGNSA. Trimming took 4 bases from V and 4 from J, leaving 16 bases between them. The length of the CDR3 is 15 residues. This CDR3 is CASSSRASGGYGYTF. CDR3 DNA: TGTGCCAGCAGCTCCCGGGCCTCAGGAGGCTATGGCTACACCTTC. Complete variable domain (other parts from reference TRBV7-2 and TRBJ1-2): GAGVSQSPSNKVTEKGKDVELRCDPISGHTALYWYRQSLGQGLEFLIYFQGNSAPDKSGLPSDRFSAERTGGSVSTLTIQRTQQEDSAVYLCASSSRASGGYGYTFGSGTRLTVV.

This clone has a handful of counts. The junction departs from germline at one end; a sequencing error may be responsible. The chain couples TRBV4-2 to TRBJ1-6; 8 bases agree with TRBD1. From germline, CDR1 is LGHNA and CDR2 YNFKEQ. The CDR3 sequence is 15 residues long. This CDR3 reads CASSQAGGESAPLNF. CDR3 nucleotide sequence: TGTGCCAGCAGCCAAGCAGGGGGCGAATCGGCACCCCTCAACTTT.

For the CDR3, the DNA is TGTGCCAGCAGCTTTTTCGGGGACTCTGGAAACACCATATATTTT. Amino acid sequence: CASSFFGDSGNTIYF. The V and J genes are TRBV5-4 and TRBJ1-3, with D hard to call. Germline CDR1 is SGHNT and CDR2 is YYREEE (reference sequence). This CDR3 has 15 residues. V lost 2 bases, J lost 0 bases, and 9 bases lay in between.

This clone came up once. The J gene is TRBJ1-1, the V gene TRBV10-3; 8 nucleotides match TRBD1. The junction had 9 bases not matched to a gene; V was cut back by 3 bases and J by 3 bases. Germline CDR1 is ENHRY and CDR2 is SYGVKD. The CDR3 has 16 residues. The CDR3 sequence: CAISDLRTGQYTEAFF. The CDR3 nucleotides read TGTGCCATCAGTGATCTAAGGACAGGGCAATACACTGAAGCTTTCTTT.

This chain links TRBV5-4 with TRBJ1-3; no clear D. CDR3 length: 14 residues. The ends were cut back, 0 bases at V and 8 bases at J, with 12 bases in the middle. Germline V gene sequence: CDR1 SGHNT, CDR2 YYREEE (reference sequence). CDR3 nucleotide sequence: TGTGCCAGCAGCTTGGACTTTGAAGCGGACACCATATATTTT. It translates to CASSLDFEADTIYF.

The rearrangement uses TRBV5-4 and TRBJ2-3, with TRBD2 matching over 11 bases. The CDR3 extends over 18 amino acids. CDR1 and CDR2 (germline): SGHNT, YYREEE (reference sequence). V shed 4 bases and J 1 base; nucleotides not matched to a gene: 11. The CDR3 coding sequence is TGTGCCAGCAGCCCAAGGACTAGCGGGTTTAGGCGCACAGATACGCAGTATTTT. Translating gives CASSPRTSGFRRTDTQYF.

The V gene is TRBV19, the J gene TRBJ2-3, with 13 positions matching TRBD2. V was pared by 6 bases and J by 4 bases, with 10 bases of the junction left unmatched. The CDR3 contains 17 residues. Germline CDR1 LNHDA, CDR2 SQIVND (reference sequence). CDR3 DNA: TGTGCCAGTAGACATACTAGCGGGGGGGCCGGGGCAGATACGCAGTATTTT. Its protein product is CASRHTSGGAGADTQYF.

V usage is TRBV19 and J usage is TRBJ2-7; D is ambiguous. CDR3 length: 12 amino acids. The V gene's germline CDR1 is LNHDA and CDR2 SQIVND (reference sequence). V dropped 8 bases and J dropped 5 bases, with 13 bases sitting between them. CDR3 region: CASESDGDEQYF. CDR3 sequence (DNA): TGTGCCAGTGAAAGCGACGGAGACGAGCAGTACTTC.

With regard to this clone: One junction end does not reproduce the germline sequence, and a read error may be involved. This chain uses TRBV18 with TRBJ1-2, with D possibly being TRBD1 (5 bases). The CDR3 is 15 amino acids. Germline CDR1 reads KGHSH; CDR2 reads LQKENI. DNA for the CDR3: TGTGCCAGCGGGGATGGGGCGCGGGGTCGCTATGGCTACCCCTTC. Its protein is CASGDGARGRYGYPF. The full variable domain, its missing parts supplied by reference TRBV18 and TRBJ1-2, is NAGVMQNPRHLVRRRGQEARLRCSPMKGHSHVYWYRQLPEEGLKFMVYLQKENIIDESGMPKERFSAEFPKEGPSILRIQQVVRGDSAAYFCASGDGARGRYGYPFGSGTRLTVV.

The chain recombines TRBV6-4 with TRBJ2-1; a possible D gene is TRBD1 (5 bases). Per germline, CDR1 MRHNA and CDR2 SNTAGT. V was shortened by 0 bases and J by 7 bases, with 10 bases between the two germline ends. The CDR3 is 14 amino acids. The CDR3 bases are TGTGCCAGCAGTGACTCCGAGCAGGGTAATGAGCAGTTCTTC. Its protein is CASSDSEQGNEQFF.

The chain is built from TRBV7-3 and TRBJ2-1; 8 bases line up with TRBD2. The V segment lost 4 bases and the J segment 7 bases; nucleotides outside the gene matches: 15. The CDR3 has 17 amino acids. The germline gives CDR1 SGHTA, CDR2 FQGTGA. The CDR3: CASSSPLGGGGLNEQFF. CDR3 DNA sequence: TGTGCCAGCAGCTCCCCGCTGGGGGGCGGGGGGCTAAATGAGCAGTTCTTC.

This rearrangement joins TRBV18 to TRBJ1-1; possibly TRBD1 for D (6 bases). This CDR3 region has 15 residues. CDR1 and CDR2 from the germline V gene are KGHSH and LQKENI. V lost 3 bases to trimming and J lost 4 bases, with 15 bases between them. The CDR3 sequence is CASSPNREGSTEAFF. The CDR3 DNA follows: TGTGCCAGCTCACCTAACAGGGAGGGGAGCACTGAAGCTTTCTTT. Supplemented by reference TRBV18 and TRBJ1-1, the full variable domain reads NAGVMQNPRHLVRRRGQEARLRCSPMKGHSHVYWYRQLPEEGLKFMVYLQKENIIDESGMPKERFSAEFPKEGPSILRIQQVVRGDSAAYFCASSPNREGSTEAFFGQGTRLTVV.

In nucleotides, the CDR3 is TGTGCCAGCAGCCTGACTAGCGGGAGGTTTAACACAGATACGCAGTATTTT. Protein product: CASSLTSGRFNTDTQYF. This chain uses TRBV7-3 with TRBJ2-3, with 13 bases identical to TRBD2. CDR3 length equals 17 residues. Losses at the gene ends were 5 bases for V and 2 bases for J; bases not matched to a gene: 7. Per the germline V gene, CDR1 is SGHTA and CDR2 is FQGTGA.

This clone has just a few counts. The gene calls are TRBV5-6 and TRBJ2-7, with D unresolved. CDR3 length equals 14 residues. Deletions cut 1 base from V and 0 bases from J, with 8 bases between. Germline V lookup: CDR1 SGHDT, CDR2 YYEEEE. Written as DNA, the CDR3 is TGTGCCAGCAGCTTGTGGGCGACCTCCTACGAGCAGTACTTC. The encoded protein is CASSLWATSYEQYF.

This clone was seen a handful of times. The chain employs TRBV2 and TRBJ1-2; 11 bases agree with TRBD1. The V gene's germline CDR1 is SNHLY and CDR2 FYNNEI. With V trimmed by 6 bases and J by 2 bases, 5 bases remained unmatched. The CDR3 extends over 15 amino acids. The CDR3 loop reads CASSGTGGNNYGYTF. As DNA, the CDR3 is TGTGCCAGCAGCGGGACAGGGGGAAACAACTATGGCTACACCTTC.

J is TRBJ2-2 and V is TRBV7-3; 11 nucleotides agree with TRBD2. Germline CDR1 reads SGHTA; CDR2 reads FQGTGA. The CDR3 has 17 residues. V lost 1 base to trimming and J lost 0 bases; unmatched junction nucleotides: 1. The DNA for the CDR3 is TGTGCCAGCAGCTTAAATAGCGGGGGGGCGAACACCGGGGAGCTGTTTTTT. Its protein product is CASSLNSGGANTGELFF.

The chain uses TRBV1 and TRBJ2-1; the D segment call TRBD2 is taken from the table without a DNA check. TRBV1 is marked as a pseudogene. This CDR3 spans 14 amino acids. The CDR3 loop reads CTSTIIIAGKGQFF. DNA of the CDR3: TGCACCAGCACGATCATTATAGCGGGCAAAGGGCAGTTCTTC.

The V call is TRBV5-6, the J call TRBJ2-1; D not resolved. The CDR3 length is 11 residues. Germline V gives CDR1 SGHDT, CDR2 YYEEEE. Trimming shortened V by 3 bases and J by 6 bases, and 4 bases separated the two germline ends. Written as DNA, the CDR3 is TGTGCCAGCAGCTCTAGCAATGAGCAGTTCTTC. It codes for CASSSSNEQFF.

CDR3 protein: CASSSRGQAYEKLFF. CDR3 DNA: TGTGCCAGCAGCAGCCGTGGACAGGCATATGAAAAACTGTTTTTT. The V gene is TRBV5-6, the J gene TRBJ1-4; 7 nucleotides align to TRBD1. After removal of 4 bases from V and 6 bases from J, the junction contained 9 bases not matched to a gene. The CDR3 spans 15 residues. Germline CDR1 SGHDT, CDR2 YYEEEE.

This chain connects TRBV19 to TRBJ2-7; 11 bases line up with TRBD1. V was pared by 8 bases and J by 3 bases, with 6 bases of the junction left unmatched. The CDR3 runs 14 residues. CDR1 is LNHDA, CDR2 SQIVND, per germline (reference sequence). The CDR3 DNA follows: TGTGCCAGTGCAACCGGGACAGGGGGCTACGAGCAGTACTTC. Translated, it gives CASATGTGGYEQYF.

The chain combines TRBV4-2 with TRBJ1-4; D is undetermined. V was pared by 1 base and J by 0 bases, with 6 bases between. Germline V CDR1 and CDR2: LGHNA, YNFKEQ. The CDR3 runs 15 residues. This CDR3 is CASSQAGATNEKLFF. CDR3 nucleotides: TGTGCCAGCAGCCAAGCCGGAGCAACTAATGAAAAACTGTTTTTT.